The 17 T cell receptor beta chains below come from one sample, sequenced in a study of cytomegalovirus exposure and HLA in healthy donors. Using immunoSEQ multiplex PCR, the repertoire was profiled, and TCRdb retains in-frame clones only, with some absent. This sample carries tens of thousands of clones, more than 70% of them seen once, and the ten largest clones take 12%. Sequences were obtained from PBMCs. These receptors were obtained from a woman aged 18-29 years in good health and CMV-seropositive.

This clone turned up a few times. This chain joins TRBV10-1 and TRBJ1-2, with D unresolved. CDR1 and CDR2 (germline): WNHNN, SYGVQD (reference sequence). V lost 9 bases and J 0 bases, leaving 5 bases between the germline ends. The length of the CDR3 is 11 residues. CDR3 residues: CARGANYGYTF. In DNA, the CDR3 is TGCGCCAGGGGAGCTAACTATGGCTACACCTTC.

The chain employs TRBV29-1 and TRBJ1-6; TRBD1 agrees at 9 bases. Germline V gene lookup returns CDR1 SQVTM and CDR2 ANQGSEA. Losses at the gene ends were 4 bases for V and 8 bases for J; bases not matched to a gene: 21. The CDR3 covers 19 residues. This CDR3 is CSVVRDRALGTIVHSPLHF. CDR3 DNA sequence: TGCAGCGTTGTAAGGGACAGGGCTTTGGGGACTATAGTGCATTCACCCCTCCACTTT.

This clone came up many times. The genes are TRBV11-2 and TRBJ2-5; 12 bases map to TRBD2. V shed 4 bases and J 7 bases; nucleotides not matched to a gene: 10. The CDR3 is 16 amino acids. Germline V gives CDR1 SGHAT, CDR2 FQNNGV. The CDR3 loop reads CASSSQTSGGFGTQYF. For the CDR3, the DNA is TGTGCCAGCAGCTCCCAGACTAGCGGGGGTTTCGGGACCCAGTACTTC.

The rearrangement joins TRBV9 to TRBJ1-6; a weak D match, TRBD1 (5 bases). The V gene's germline CDR1 is SGDLS and CDR2 YYNGEE. V was trimmed by 3 bases and J by 9 bases, leaving 13 bases between them. The CDR3 covers 14 residues. CDR3 sequence: CASSGGTPLSPLHF. Here the CDR3 DNA reads TGTGCCAGCAGCGGGGGGACTCCTCTTTCACCCCTCCACTTT.

This clone was seen just once. Here the CDR3 reads CASSPQGQGITGELFF. In DNA, the CDR3 is TGCGCCAGCAGCCCGCAGGGGCAGGGGATCACCGGGGAGCTGTTTTTT. V gene TRBV4-1 combines with J gene TRBJ2-2; maybe TRBD1 (6 bases). Trimming removed 4 bases at V and 4 bases at J, with 16 bases between. This CDR3 is built from 16 residues. Germline values: CDR1 MGHRA, CDR2 YSYEKL.

As regards this clone: The sample holds other DNA sequences that translate to the same CDR3. The J gene is TRBJ2-7, the V gene TRBV18, with TRBD1 matching over 7 bases. CDR3 length: 12 amino acids. V lost 1 base, J lost 6 bases, and 0 bases stayed unmatched. Germline CDR1 is KGHSH and CDR2 is LQKENI. CDR3 DNA: TGTGCCAGCTCACCACAGGGGGCCGAGCAGTACTTC. It codes for CASSPQGAEQYF.

This chain joins TRBV4-1 and TRBJ2-3; 9 nucleotides align to TRBD1. The CDR3 runs to 17 residues. Germline V gives CDR1 MGHRA, CDR2 YSYEKL. V lost 4 bases and J lost 4; bases outside the gene matches: 12. DNA for the CDR3: TGCGCCAGCAGCCTCCCCCCGGGACAGGGTTTCGCAGATACGCAGTATTTT. Amino acid sequence: CASSLPPGQGFADTQYF.

V usage is TRBV7-2 and J usage is TRBJ2-2, with 7 bases fitting TRBD1. Trimming cost V 1 base and J 4 bases; bases outside gene matches: 3. The CDR3 is 15 amino acids. Germline V gene data show CDR1 as SGHTA and CDR2 as FQGNSA. CDR3 coding DNA: TGTGCCAGCAGCTTAGGACAGGGCGGCACCGGGGAGCTGTTTTTT. As protein: CASSLGQGGTGELFF.

This chain links TRBV4-1 with TRBJ2-5; D perhaps matches TRBD2 (6 bases). The CDR3 contains 17 residues. Per the germline V gene, CDR1 is MGHRA and CDR2 is YSYEKL. V lost 1 base and J 5 bases, leaving 20 bases between the germline ends. CDR3 amino acids: CASSQVTGSRGWETQYF. The DNA for the CDR3 is TGCGCCAGCAGCCAAGTCACCGGTTCACGGGGGTGGGAGACCCAGTACTTC.

Details on this clone: Sequence at one end of the junction differs from germline and may be a read error. This chain joins TRBV2 and TRBJ2-3, with 8 positions matching TRBD2. The CDR3 length is 14 residues. In germline, CDR1 is SNHLY, CDR2 FYNNEI. In DNA, the CDR3 is TGCGAACAAACGGGGGGGATAAGCACAGATACGCAGTATTTT. This translates into CEQTGGISTDTQYF. Combining the CDR3 with reference TRBV2 and TRBJ2-3 gives the whole variable domain EPEVTQTPSHQVTQMGQEVILRCVPISNHLYFYWYRQILGQKVEFLVSFYNNEISEKSEIFDDQFSVERPDGSNFTLKIRSTKLEDSAMYFCEQTGGISTDTQYFGPGTRLTVL.

The chain employs TRBV19 and TRBJ2-1; D might be TRBD1 (5 bases). Germline CDR1 reads LNHDA; CDR2 reads SQIVND (reference sequence). V was clipped by 3 bases and J by 2 bases, with 11 bases between them. The CDR3 spans 15 residues. The CDR3 reads CASSMGRWTYNEQFF. The CDR3 DNA follows: TGTGCCAGTAGTATGGGGCGATGGACCTACAATGAGCAGTTCTTC.

This chain joins TRBV5-1 and TRBJ2-6, with 7 nucleotides matching TRBD2. Germline V CDR1 and CDR2: SGHRS, YFSETQ. Germline trimming cut 1 base from V and 3 bases from J; bases unmatched to any gene: 4. This CDR3 is 16 amino acids long. In nucleotides, the CDR3 is TGCGCCAGCAGCTTGCCGGGGGGAGGTGGGGCCAACGTCCTGACTTTC. Translating it yields CASSLPGGGGANVLTF.

This sequence joins TRBV5-1 and TRBJ2-1; 10 nucleotides line up with TRBD1. J gave up 9 bases and V 1 base, and 7 bases lay outside the gene matches. Looked up from germline, CDR1 is SGHRS and CDR2 is YFSETQ. The CDR3 loop spans 15 amino acids. The CDR3 coding sequence is TGCGCCAGCAGCTTGCTGAGACAGGGGGCCATTGAGCAGTTCTTC. It encodes CASSLLRQGAIEQFF.

This clone came up a few times. J is TRBJ1-5 and V is TRBV7-3; unclear D gene. The CDR3 is 13 residues long. Germline V lookup: CDR1 SGHTA, CDR2 FQGTGA. Trimming took 2 bases from V and 6 from J, leaving 8 bases between them. The CDR3 DNA is TGTGCCAGCAGCTTAGAGGTCGGTCAGCCCCAGCATTTT. Its translation: CASSLEVGQPQHF.

The chain links TRBV28 to TRBJ2-5, with TRBD2 matching over 7 bases. J lost 4 bases, V lost 6 bases, and 11 bases had no gene match. The length of the CDR3 is 15 residues. CDR1 MDHEN and CDR2 SYDVKM come from the germline V gene. In nucleotides, the CDR3 is TGTGCCAGCAGGGAGGTGGTGGGGGGGAGAGAGACCCAGTACTTC. This gives the protein CASREVVGGRETQYF.

The chain uses TRBV2 and TRBJ1-2, with a tentative D call TRBD1 (5 bases). V was cut by 6 bases and J by 4 bases, with 9 bases left in between. The CDR3 sequence is 12 residues long. Germline V lookup: CDR1 SNHLY, CDR2 FYNNEI. The CDR3 DNA reads as TGTGCCAGCAGGGAGGGGTTCTATGGCTACACCTTC. As protein: CASREGFYGYTF.

The chain is built from TRBV30 and TRBJ2-5; 10 bases are shared with TRBD2. Trimming at V came to 2 bases and at J to 5 bases, leaving 8 bases not matched to a gene. This CDR3 is 15 amino acids long. Germline V gene data show CDR1 as GTSNPN and CDR2 as SVGIG (reference sequence). The DNA for the CDR3 is TGTGCCTGGAGTAACGGAGCGGGGGGGCGGGAGACCCAGTACTTC. Its translation: CAWSNGAGGRETQYF. Variable domain in full (rest from reference TRBV30 and TRBJ2-5): SQTIHQWPATLVQPVGSPLSLECTVEGTSNPNLYWYRQAAGRGLQLLFYSVGIGQISSEVPQNLSASRPQDRQFILSSKKLLLSDSGFYLCAWSNGAGGRETQYFGPGTRLLVL.